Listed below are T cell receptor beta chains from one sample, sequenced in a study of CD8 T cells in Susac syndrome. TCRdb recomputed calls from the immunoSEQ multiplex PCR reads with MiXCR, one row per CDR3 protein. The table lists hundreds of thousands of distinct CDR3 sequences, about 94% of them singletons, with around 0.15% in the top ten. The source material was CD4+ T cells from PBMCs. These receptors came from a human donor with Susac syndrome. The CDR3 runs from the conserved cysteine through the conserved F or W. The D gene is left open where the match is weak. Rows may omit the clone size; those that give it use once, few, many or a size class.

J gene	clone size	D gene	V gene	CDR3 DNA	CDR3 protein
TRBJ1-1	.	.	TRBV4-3	TGCGCCAGCAGCCTTCGCGGGGTAAACACTGAAGCTTTCTTT	CASSLRGVNTEAFF
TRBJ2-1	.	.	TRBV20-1	TGCAGTGCTAGGGTCCCGCTCTCCTACAATGAGCAGTTCTTC	CSARVPLSYNEQFF
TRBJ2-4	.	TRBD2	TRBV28	TGTGCCAGCAGTTTACAAGTAGCGGGGGATCGTAAGAACATTCAGTACTTC	CASSLQVAGDRKNIQYF
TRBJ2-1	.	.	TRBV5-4	TGTGCCAGCAGCTCGGCCCGAGCCTACAATGAGCAGTTCTTC	CASSSARAYNEQFF
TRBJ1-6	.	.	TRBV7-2	TGTGCCAGCAGCTTAGCAGGGAGTGGCGATTCACCCCTCCACTTT	CASSLAGSGDSPLHF
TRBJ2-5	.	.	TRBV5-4	TGTGCCAGCAGCTTGGCCATGGTACAGGGACGAGAGACCCAGTACTTC	CASSLAMVQGRETQYF
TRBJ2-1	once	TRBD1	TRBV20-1	TGCAGTGCGTTTGGGACAGGGGGGTACAATGAGCAGTTCTTC	CSAFGTGGYNEQFF
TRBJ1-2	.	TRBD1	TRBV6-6	TGTGCCAGCAGACCCTCCCGGACAGGCGAAAGTAGTCGCTACACCTTC	CASRPSRTGESSRYTF
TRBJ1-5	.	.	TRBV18	TGTGCCAGCTCACCAGGTTCAGAGTATAGCAATCAGCCCCAGCATTTT	CASSPGSEYSNQPQHF
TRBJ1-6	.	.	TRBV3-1	TGTGCCAGCAGCCGCACGGGGGGCTATAATTCACCCCTCCACTTT	CASSRTGGYNSPLHF
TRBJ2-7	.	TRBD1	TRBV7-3	TGTGCCAGCAGCTTATTTTCACAGGGGGCTTATCCTGTCGAGCAGTACTTC	CASSLFSQGAYPVEQYF
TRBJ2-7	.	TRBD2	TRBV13	TGTGCCAGCAGCCCCGGGACTAGCGGGGGATACGAGCAGTACTTC	CASSPGTSGGYEQYF
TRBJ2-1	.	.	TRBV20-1	TGCAGTGCTCTTTGGGAGGCGCCCTACAATGAGCAGTTCTTC	CSALWEAPYNEQFF
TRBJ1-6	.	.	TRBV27	TGTGCCAGCAGTTTAGATACAGCTTATAATTCACCCCTCCACTTT	CASSLDTAYNSPLHF
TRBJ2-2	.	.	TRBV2	TGTGCCAGCAGTGATTGGGGGGAGCTGTTTTTT	CASSDWGELFF
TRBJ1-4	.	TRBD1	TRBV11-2	TGTGCCAGCAGCTTAGTCGGACAGGGAAAACTGTTTTTT	CASSLVGQGKLFF
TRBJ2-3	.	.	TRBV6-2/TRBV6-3	TGTGCCAGCAGTTACTCGAGGGAGCCCACAGATACGCAGTATTTT	CASSYSREPTDTQYF
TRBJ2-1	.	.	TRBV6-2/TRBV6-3	TGTGCCAGCAGTCACCGCCGAACGCTTGCACGGGATGAGCAGTTCTTC	CASSHRRTLARDEQFF
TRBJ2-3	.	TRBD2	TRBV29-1	TGCAGCGTAGGATCCATAACTAGCGGCACAGATACGCAGTATTTT	CSVGSITSGTDTQYF
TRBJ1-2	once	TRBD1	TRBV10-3	TGTGCCACCCCGGGACAGGGTGGCGGCTACACCTTC	CATPGQGGGYTF
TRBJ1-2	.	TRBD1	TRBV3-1	TGTGCCAGCAGCCAAGGGGGGACAGCTGGCTACACCTTC	CASSQGGTAGYTF
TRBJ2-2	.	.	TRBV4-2	TGTGCCAGCAGCCAAGCCTCAGGGAGCAGTGCGGACACCGGGGAGCTGTTTTTT	CASSQASGSSADTGELFF
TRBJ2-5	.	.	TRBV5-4	TGTGCCAGCAGCTCTACGGGACTCTCCCAAGAGACCCAGTACTTC	CASSSTGLSQETQYF
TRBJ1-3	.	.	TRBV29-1	TGCAGCGTTGAAGATCAGAGAAACACCATATATTTT	CSVEDQRNTIYF
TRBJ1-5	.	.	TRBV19	TGTGCCAGTAGTATAGATCCCGCAGGCCGGTGGGTTCAGCCCCAGCATTTT	CASSIDPAGRWVQPQHF
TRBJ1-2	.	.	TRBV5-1	TGCGCCAGCAGCTTGGAAGGCTCTCGGGGCTACACCTTC	CASSLEGSRGYTF
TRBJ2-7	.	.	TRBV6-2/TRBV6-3	TGTGCCAGCAGTTACTCAGAGGACTACGAGCAGTACTTC	CASSYSEDYEQYF
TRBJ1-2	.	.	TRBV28	TGTGCCAGCAGTTCCAGTAATGGGTATGGCTACACCTTC	CASSSSNGYGYTF
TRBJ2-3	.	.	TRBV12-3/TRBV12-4	TGTGCCAGCAGTTTAAGCGTAGATACGCAGTATTTT	CASSLSVDTQYF
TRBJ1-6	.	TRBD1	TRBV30	TGTGCCTGGAAACTCCCGGACAGGGTCGGACCCCTCCACTTT	CAWKLPDRVGPLHF
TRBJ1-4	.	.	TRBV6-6	TGTGCCAGCAACCCGGACAGCGGGAATGAAAAACTGTTTTTT	CASNPDSGNEKLFF
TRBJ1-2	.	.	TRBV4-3	TGCGCCAGCAGCCAAGATAGGGGCAGTTATGGCTACACCTTC	CASSQDRGSYGYTF
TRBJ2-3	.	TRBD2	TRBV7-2	TGTGCCAGCAGCTTGGCGGGGGAAGATACGCAGTATTTT	CASSLAGEDTQYF
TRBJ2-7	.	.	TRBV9	TGTGCCAGCAGCGCCAGGGGGGGCTACGAGCAGTACTTC	CASSARGGYEQYF
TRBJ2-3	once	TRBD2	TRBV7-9	TGTGCCAGCAGCCGTGGACGGGGGGTAGGGGCAGATACGCAGTATTTT	CASSRGRGVGADTQYF
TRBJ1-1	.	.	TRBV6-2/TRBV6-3	TGTGCCAGCAGTTATTACCAAGCAACGGGAGGAGCTTTCTTT	CASSYYQATGGAFF
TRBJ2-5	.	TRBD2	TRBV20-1	TGCAGTGCCCCCCGGACTAGCGGACCGGAGACCCAGTACTTC	CSAPRTSGPETQYF
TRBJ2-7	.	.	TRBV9	TGTGCCAGCAGCGGGGACGGCGGTGGGTACGAGCAGTACTTC	CASSGDGGGYEQYF
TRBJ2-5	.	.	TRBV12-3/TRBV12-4	TGTGCCAGCAGCATCAGGGGCGCAGGGCAGGAGACCCAGTACTTC	CASSIRGAGQETQYF
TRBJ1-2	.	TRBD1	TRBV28	TGTGCCAGCAGGCCCCCCGGGACAGGGGATGTTGGCTACACCTTC	CASRPPGTGDVGYTF
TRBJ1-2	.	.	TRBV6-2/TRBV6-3	TGTGCCAGCAGTTACAGGGGTGAAGATGGCTACACCTTC	CASSYRGEDGYTF
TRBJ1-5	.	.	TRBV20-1	TGCAGTGCTAGAGTCCCAGGGGCAGGTCAGCCCCAGCATTTT	CSARVPGAGQPQHF
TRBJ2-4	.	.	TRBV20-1	TGCAGTGCTTTTGGGGGAGGAGGGGACATTCAGTACTTC	CSAFGGGGDIQYF
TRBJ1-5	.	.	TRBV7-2	TGTGCCAGCAGCTTACATAAGGGCGGGCAGCCCCAGCATTTT	CASSLHKGGQPQHF
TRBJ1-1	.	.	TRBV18	TGTGCCAGCTCACCACCGCTGGGGGAGGGCACTGAAGCTTTCTTT	CASSPPLGEGTEAFF
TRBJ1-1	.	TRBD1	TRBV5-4	TGTGCCAGCAGCCTGGGACAGGGGACTTACACTGAAGCTTTCTTT	CASSLGQGTYTEAFF
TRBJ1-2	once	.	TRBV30	TGTGCCTGGAGCCCAACTCTCCTAAATGGCTACACCTTC	CAWSPTLLNGYTF